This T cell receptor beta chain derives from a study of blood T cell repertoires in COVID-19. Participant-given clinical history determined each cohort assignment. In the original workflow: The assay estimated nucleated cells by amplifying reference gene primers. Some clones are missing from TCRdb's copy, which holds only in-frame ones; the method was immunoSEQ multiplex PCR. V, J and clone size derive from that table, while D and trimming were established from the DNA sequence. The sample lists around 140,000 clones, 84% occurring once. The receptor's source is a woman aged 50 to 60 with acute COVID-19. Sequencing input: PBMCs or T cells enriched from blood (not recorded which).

CDR3 sequence reads: CASSEGGGAKNIQYF. CDR3 sequence (DNA): TGCGCCAGCAGCGAGGGAGGGGGAGCCAAAAACATTCAGTACTTC. The chain carries TRBV5-1 and TRBJ2-4; perhaps TRBD2 as D (7 bases). The CDR3 consists of 15 residues. Germline CDR1 reads SGHRS; CDR2 reads YFSETQ. V lost 4 bases and J lost 0, with 11 bases in between.